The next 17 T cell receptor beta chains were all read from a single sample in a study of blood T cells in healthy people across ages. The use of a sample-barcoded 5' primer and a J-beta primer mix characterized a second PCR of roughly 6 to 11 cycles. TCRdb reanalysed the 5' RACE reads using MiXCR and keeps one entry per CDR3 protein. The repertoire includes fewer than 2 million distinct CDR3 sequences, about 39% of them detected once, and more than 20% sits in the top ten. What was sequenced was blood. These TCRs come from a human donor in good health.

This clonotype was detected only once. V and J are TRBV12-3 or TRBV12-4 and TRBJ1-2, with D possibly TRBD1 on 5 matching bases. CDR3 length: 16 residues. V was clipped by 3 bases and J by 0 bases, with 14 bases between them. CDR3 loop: CASSFDPGPSNYGYTF. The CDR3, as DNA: TGTGCCAGCAGTTTCGATCCGGGACCTTCTAACTATGGCTACACCTTC.

The CDR3 region is CASSLFEGMEAFF. The DNA for the CDR3 is TGTGCCAGCAGCTTGTTTGAGGGGATGGAAGCTTTCTTT. The rearrangement links TRBV7-8 to TRBJ1-1; tentative D call: TRBD1 (5 bases). From germline, CDR1 is SGHVS and CDR2 FQNEAQ. This CDR3 is 13 amino acids long. V lost 3 bases to trimming and J lost 8 bases, with 13 bases between them.

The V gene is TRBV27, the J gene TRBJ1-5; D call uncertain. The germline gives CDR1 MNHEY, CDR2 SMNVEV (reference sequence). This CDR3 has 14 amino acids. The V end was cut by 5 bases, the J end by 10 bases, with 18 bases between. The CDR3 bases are TGTGCCAGCAGTCTATATGACGCCAACGGCCCCCAGCATTTT. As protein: CASSLYDANGPQHF.

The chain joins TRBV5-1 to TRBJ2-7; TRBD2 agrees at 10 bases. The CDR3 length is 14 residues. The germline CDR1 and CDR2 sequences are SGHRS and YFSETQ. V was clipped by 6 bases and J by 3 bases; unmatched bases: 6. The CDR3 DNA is TGCGCCAGCAACTCCGGACTAGCGGTCTACGAGCAGTACTTC. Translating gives CASNSGLAVYEQYF.

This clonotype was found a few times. The CDR3 nucleotides read TGTGCCAGCAGCCGAGAGACAGGCAACTATGGCTACACCTTC. Amino acids: CASSRETGNYGYTF. The rearrangement links TRBV3-1 to TRBJ1-2, with D perhaps TRBD1 (6 bases). V shed 4 bases and J shed 2 bases, with 11 bases lying between them. Germline CDR1 reads LGHDT; CDR2 reads YNNKEL (reference sequence). This CDR3 region has 14 residues.

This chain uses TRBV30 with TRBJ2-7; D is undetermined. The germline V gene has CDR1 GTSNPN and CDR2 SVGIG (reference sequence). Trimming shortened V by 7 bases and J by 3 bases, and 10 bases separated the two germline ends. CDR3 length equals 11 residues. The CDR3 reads CASLGGYEQYF. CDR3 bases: TGTGCCTCCCTTGGTGGCTACGAGCAGTACTTC.

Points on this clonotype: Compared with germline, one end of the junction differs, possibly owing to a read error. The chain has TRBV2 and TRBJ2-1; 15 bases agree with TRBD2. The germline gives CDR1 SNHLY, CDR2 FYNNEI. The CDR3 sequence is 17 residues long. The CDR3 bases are TGTACCAGCAGTGTCCGGACTAGCGGGGGGGATTACAATGAGCAGTTCTTC. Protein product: CTSSVRTSGGDYNEQFF.

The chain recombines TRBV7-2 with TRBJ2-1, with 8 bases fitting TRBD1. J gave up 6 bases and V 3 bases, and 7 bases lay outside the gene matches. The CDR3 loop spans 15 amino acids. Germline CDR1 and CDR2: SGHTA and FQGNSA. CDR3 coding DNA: TGTGCCAGCAGCTTGGGGCCAGGGGGCGTCAATGAGCAGTTCTTC. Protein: CASSLGPGGVNEQFF.

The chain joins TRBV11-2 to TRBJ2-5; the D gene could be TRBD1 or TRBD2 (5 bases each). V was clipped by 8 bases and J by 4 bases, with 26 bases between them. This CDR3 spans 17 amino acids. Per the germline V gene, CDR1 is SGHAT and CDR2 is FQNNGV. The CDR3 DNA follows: TGTGCCAGCGGCCAACCGGGCGGCTCCGCGAGGGGAGAGACCCAGTACTTC. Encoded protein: CASGQPGGSARGETQYF.

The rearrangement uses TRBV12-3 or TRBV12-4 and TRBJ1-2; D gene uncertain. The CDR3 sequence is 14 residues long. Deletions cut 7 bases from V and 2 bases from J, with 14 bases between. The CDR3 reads CASTNETGNYGYTF. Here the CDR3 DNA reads TGTGCCAGCACCAATGAGACGGGGAACTATGGCTACACCTTC.

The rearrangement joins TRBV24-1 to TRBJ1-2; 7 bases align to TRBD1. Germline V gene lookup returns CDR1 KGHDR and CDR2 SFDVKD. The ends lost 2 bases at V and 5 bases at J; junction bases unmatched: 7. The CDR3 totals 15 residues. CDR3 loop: CATSDSTGTEYGYTF. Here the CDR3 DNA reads TGTGCCACCAGTGATTCCACCGGGACAGAGTATGGCTACACCTTC.

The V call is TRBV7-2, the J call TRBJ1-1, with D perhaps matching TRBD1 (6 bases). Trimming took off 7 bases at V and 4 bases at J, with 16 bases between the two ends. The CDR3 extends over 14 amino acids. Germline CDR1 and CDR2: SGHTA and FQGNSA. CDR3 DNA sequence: TGTGCCAGCACCCCCGGGGGCTCCCCCACTGAAGCTTTCTTT. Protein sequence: CASTPGGSPTEAFF. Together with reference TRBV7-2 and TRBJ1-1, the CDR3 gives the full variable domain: GAGVSQSPSNKVTEKGKDVELRCDPISGHTALYWYRQSLGQGLEFLIYFQGNSAPDKSGLPSDRFSAERTGGSVSTLTIQRTQQEDSAVYLCASTPGGSPTEAFFGQGTRLTVV.

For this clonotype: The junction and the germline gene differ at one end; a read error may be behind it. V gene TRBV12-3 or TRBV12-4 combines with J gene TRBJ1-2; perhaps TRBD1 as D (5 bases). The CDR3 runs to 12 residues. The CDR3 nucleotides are TGTGCCGGCAGTTTCGGGACCCATGGCTACACCTTC. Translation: CAGSFGTHGYTF.

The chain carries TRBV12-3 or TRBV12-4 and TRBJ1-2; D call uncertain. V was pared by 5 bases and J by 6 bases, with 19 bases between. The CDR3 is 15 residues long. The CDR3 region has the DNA TGTGCCAGCAGTCCCTCGATAGGACGGACCGATGGCTACACCTTC. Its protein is CASSPSIGRTDGYTF.

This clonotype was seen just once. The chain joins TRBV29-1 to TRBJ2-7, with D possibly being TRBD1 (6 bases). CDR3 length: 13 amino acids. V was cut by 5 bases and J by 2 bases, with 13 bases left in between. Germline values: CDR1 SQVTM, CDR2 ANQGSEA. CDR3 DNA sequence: TGCAGCGTTTCGACAGGACCAGCCTACGAGCAGTACTTC. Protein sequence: CSVSTGPAYEQYF.

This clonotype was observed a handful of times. CDR3 region: CASSTPGGISYEQYF. In DNA form, the CDR3 reads TGTGCCAGCAGCACCCCAGGGGGCATCTCCTACGAGCAGTACTTC. The chain uses TRBV7-9 and TRBJ2-7; 8 nucleotides agree with TRBD1. V lost 5 bases to trimming and J lost 0 bases; unmatched junction nucleotides: 6. CDR3 length equals 15 residues. CDR1 and CDR2 (germline): SEHNR, FQNEAQ (reference sequence).

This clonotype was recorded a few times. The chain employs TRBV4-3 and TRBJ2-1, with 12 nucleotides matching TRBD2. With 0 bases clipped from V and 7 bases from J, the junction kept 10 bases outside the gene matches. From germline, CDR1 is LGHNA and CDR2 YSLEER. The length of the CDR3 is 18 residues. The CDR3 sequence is CASSQDPLAGGPLNEQFF. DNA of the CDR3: TGCGCCAGCAGCCAAGATCCTCTAGCGGGGGGGCCGTTAAATGAGCAGTTCTTC.